This TCR beta chain is drawn from a study of response to subunit inactivated influenza vaccine. V was pared by 1 base and J by 5 bases, with 5 bases of the junction left unmatched. This CDR3 contains 16 residues. Germline values: CDR1 LGHNA, CDR2 YNFKEQ. Notes on the study in general: With each seasonal influenza vaccination, the authors suggested, few new T cells are recruited.

Remarks on this clonotype: Its target is unknown.

MiXCR, applied by TCRdb to the RT-PCR reads, yields one record per CDR3 protein. This table holds 550,000 to 800,000 distinct CDR3 sequences, around 14% found once. The specimen was PBMCs from blood, collected 12 days after vaccination. This TCR came from a man between 50 and 59 years old who received an inactivated influenza vaccine. The rearrangement links TRBV4-2 to TRBJ2-5, with 12 bases identical to TRBD2. The CDR3 coding sequence is TGTGCCAGCAGCCAAGCTAGCGGGAGGGTTGCGGAGACCCAGTACTTC. As protein: CASSQASGRVAETQYF.